The 10 T cell receptor beta chains reported below all come from one sample, sequenced in a study of T cells in Graves' hyperthyroidism and ophthalmopathy. It was RNA transcripts that yielded the amplified TCR beta CDR3 regions. First-round RT-PCR of the TCR CDR3 relied on the HTBI primer set. TCRdb passed the multiplex PCR reads through MiXCR, listing each CDR3 protein once. The sample shows 160,000 or so distinct CDR3 sequences, over 8% of them seen only once. Material for sequencing was blood. The receptors shown here come from a woman between 18 and 29 years old with Graves' hyperthyroidism that later progressed to Graves' ophthalmopathy.

In this sample, this clonotype turned up many times. The chain is built from TRBV19 and TRBJ1-1; D is unclear. V gave up 4 bases and J gave up 1 base, with 7 bases separating them. Germline CDR1 is LNHDA and CDR2 is SQIVND (reference sequence). The CDR3 sequence is 13 residues long. The CDR3 region is CASSRWGNTEAFF. CDR3 sequence (DNA): TGTGCCAGTAGTAGGTGGGGGAACACTGAAGCTTTCTTT.

This clonotype was seen ten or more times. The chain has TRBV29-1 and TRBJ2-7, with a possible D match to TRBD1 (5 bases). The CDR3 is 11 amino acids. Germline CDR1 reads SQVTM; CDR2 reads ANQGSEA. V lost 3 bases to trimming and J lost 3 bases, with 6 bases between them. The CDR3 DNA follows: TGCAGCGTTGATCAGGGCTACGAGCAGTACTTC. It codes for CSVDQGYEQYF.

At least ten counts were recorded for this clonotype. The chain joins TRBV5-4 to TRBJ2-5, with a tentative D call TRBD1 (5 bases). Trimming cost V 4 bases and J 5 bases, with 12 bases left between them. The CDR3 is 13 amino acids. Germline V gene data show CDR1 as SGHNT and CDR2 as YYREEE (reference sequence). For the CDR3, the DNA is TGTGCCAGCAGCCGTCAGGGTGAGGAGACCCAGTACTTC. It encodes CASSRQGEETQYF.

CDR3 loop: CASSLIEGYTEAFF. The CDR3 bases are TGTGCCAGTAGTTTAATTGAGGGTTACACTGAAGCTTTCTTT. This chain links TRBV19 with TRBJ1-1; no reliable D call. The germline V gene encodes CDR1 LNHDA and CDR2 SQIVND (reference sequence). With 5 bases removed from V and 3 bases from J, the gap between germline ends came to 13 bases. The CDR3 loop spans 14 amino acids.

V is TRBV6-1 and J is TRBJ2-3, with no clear D. The ends were cut back, 3 bases at V and 6 bases at J, with 16 bases in the middle. The CDR3 runs to 15 residues. Germline V gives CDR1 MNHNS, CDR2 SASEGT. In DNA, the CDR3 is TGTGCCAGCAGTGATGGGCCTATTGGCTCCGATACGCAGTATTTT. It specifies CASSDGPIGSDTQYF.

This clonotype has ten or more counts. This sequence joins TRBV6-1 and TRBJ1-5, with a weak D call TRBD1 (5 bases). Germline CDR1 MNHNS, CDR2 SASEGT. V was clipped by 8 bases and J by 1 base, with 15 bases between them. This CDR3 has 15 amino acids. CDR3 residues: CASALPGGSNQPQHF. CDR3 DNA sequence: TGTGCCAGCGCTCTCCCGGGGGGAAGCAATCAGCCCCAGCATTTT.

This clonotype showed up many times. CDR3 sequence (DNA): TGCAGTGCGGGTCGACAGTCTAATAGCAATCAGCCCCAGCATTTT. Translating it yields CSAGRQSNSNQPQHF. The chain recombines TRBV20-1 with TRBJ1-5, with D possibly matching TRBD1 (5 bases). V lost 6 bases and J lost 0, with 15 bases in between. The CDR3 is 15 amino acids. The germline gives CDR1 DFQATT, CDR2 SNEGSKA (reference sequence).

This clonotype was counted at least ten times. V usage is TRBV30 and J usage is TRBJ2-3, with TRBD2 matching 8 bases. The CDR3 is 13 amino acids. CDR1 is GTSNPN, CDR2 SVGIG, per germline (reference sequence). J lost 9 bases, V lost 5 bases, and 10 bases had no gene match. The CDR3 loop is CAWRGAGVGTQYF. DNA for the CDR3: TGTGCCTGGCGGGGAGCGGGAGTGGGGACGCAGTATTTT.

Here the CDR3 reads CASSISSNYGYTF. The CDR3 coding sequence is TGTGCCAGTAGTATAAGCTCTAACTATGGCTACACCTTC. This chain uses TRBV19 with TRBJ1-2; D remains unclear. V lost 2 bases and J lost 0, with 4 bases in between. There are 13 residues in the CDR3. The germline CDR1 and CDR2 sequences are LNHDA and SQIVND (reference sequence).

CDR3 in amino acids: CAISEYDVRGPTEAFF. The CDR3, as DNA: TGTGCCATCAGTGAGTACGATGTCAGGGGGCCTACTGAAGCTTTCTTT. V gene TRBV10-3 combines with J gene TRBJ1-1; 8 positions agree with TRBD1. The germline CDR1 and CDR2 sequences are ENHRY and SYGVKD. The CDR3 consists of 16 residues. The V segment lost 1 base and the J segment 5 bases; nucleotides outside the gene matches: 9.